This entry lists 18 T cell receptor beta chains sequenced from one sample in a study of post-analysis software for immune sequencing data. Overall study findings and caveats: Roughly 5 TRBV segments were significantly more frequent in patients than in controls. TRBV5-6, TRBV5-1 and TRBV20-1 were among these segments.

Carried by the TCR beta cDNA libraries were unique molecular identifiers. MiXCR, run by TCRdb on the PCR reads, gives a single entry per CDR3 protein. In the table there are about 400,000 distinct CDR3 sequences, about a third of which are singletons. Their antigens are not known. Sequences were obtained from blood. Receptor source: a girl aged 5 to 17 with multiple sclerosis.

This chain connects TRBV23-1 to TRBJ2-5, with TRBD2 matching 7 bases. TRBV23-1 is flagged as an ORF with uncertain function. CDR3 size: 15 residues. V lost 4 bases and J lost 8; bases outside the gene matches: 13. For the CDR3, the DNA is TGCGCCAGCAGTCCGTTGGGGGTAGCGGGCGTTACCCAGTACTTC. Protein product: CASSPLGVAGVTQYF.

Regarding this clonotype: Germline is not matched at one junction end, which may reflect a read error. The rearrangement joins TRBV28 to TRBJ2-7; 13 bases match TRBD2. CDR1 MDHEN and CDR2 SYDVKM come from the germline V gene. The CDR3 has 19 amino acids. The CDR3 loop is CASSSQTSGGFSLTHEQYF. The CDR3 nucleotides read TGTGCCAGTAGTTCACAGACTAGCGGGGGGTTTTCCTTAACCCACGAGCAGTACTTC.

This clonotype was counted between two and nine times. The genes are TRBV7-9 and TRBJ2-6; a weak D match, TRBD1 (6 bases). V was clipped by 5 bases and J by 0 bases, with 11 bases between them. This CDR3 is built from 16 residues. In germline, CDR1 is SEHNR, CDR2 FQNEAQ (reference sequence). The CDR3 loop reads CASSQGPASGANVLTF. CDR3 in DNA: TGTGCCAGCAGCCAGGGGCCCGCCTCTGGGGCCAACGTCCTGACTTTC.

CDR3 residues: CASIEGRGAGDTQYF. The CDR3 nucleotides read TGTGCCAGCATTGAGGGGCGGGGGGCTGGAGATACGCAGTATTTT. This chain uses TRBV12-3 or TRBV12-4 with TRBJ2-3, with TRBD2 identical over 8 bases. J lost 5 bases, V lost 7 bases, and 11 bases had no gene match. The CDR3 has 15 amino acids.

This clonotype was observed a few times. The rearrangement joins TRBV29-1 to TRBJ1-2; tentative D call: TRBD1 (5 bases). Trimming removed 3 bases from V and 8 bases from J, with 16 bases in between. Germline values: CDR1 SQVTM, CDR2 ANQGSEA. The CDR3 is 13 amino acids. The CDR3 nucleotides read TGCAGCGTTGAGGGGGTGGGAGCCCTGGGCTACACCTTC. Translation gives CSVEGVGALGYTF. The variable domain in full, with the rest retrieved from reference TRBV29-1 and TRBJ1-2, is SAVISQKPSRDICQRGTSLTIQCQVDSQVTMMFWYRQQPGQSLTLIATANQGSEATYESGFVIDKFPISRPNLTFSTLTVSNMSPEDSSIYLCSVEGVGALGYTFGSGTRLTVV.

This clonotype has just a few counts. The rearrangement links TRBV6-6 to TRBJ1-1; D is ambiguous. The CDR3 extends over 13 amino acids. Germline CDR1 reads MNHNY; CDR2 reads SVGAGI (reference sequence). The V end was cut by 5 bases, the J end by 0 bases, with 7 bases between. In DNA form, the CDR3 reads TGTGCCAGCAGTGCCCAGGTGAACACTGAAGCTTTCTTT. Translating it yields CASSAQVNTEAFF.

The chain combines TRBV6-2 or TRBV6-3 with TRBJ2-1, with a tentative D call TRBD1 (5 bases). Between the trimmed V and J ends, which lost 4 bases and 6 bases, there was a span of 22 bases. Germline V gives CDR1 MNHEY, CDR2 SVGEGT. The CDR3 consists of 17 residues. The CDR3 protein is CASSSIQGSSIFNEQFF. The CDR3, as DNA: TGTGCCAGCAGTTCCATCCAGGGTAGTTCGATATTCAATGAGCAGTTCTTC.

The CDR3 here is CAISPTGSEETQYF. CDR3 sequence (DNA): TGTGCCATCAGTCCGACAGGGAGTGAGGAGACCCAGTACTTC. The J gene is TRBJ2-5, the V gene TRBV10-3; 7 nucleotides align to TRBD1. Per the germline V gene, CDR1 is ENHRY and CDR2 is SYGVKD. This CDR3 comprises 14 residues. Trimming cost V 5 bases and J 5 bases; bases outside gene matches: 8.

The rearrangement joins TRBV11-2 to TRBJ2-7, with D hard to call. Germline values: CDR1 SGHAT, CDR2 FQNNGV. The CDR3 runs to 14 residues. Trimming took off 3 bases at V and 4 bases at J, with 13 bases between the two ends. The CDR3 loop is CASSFDPIPYEQYF. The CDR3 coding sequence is TGTGCCAGCAGCTTCGACCCTATACCGTACGAGCAGTACTTC.

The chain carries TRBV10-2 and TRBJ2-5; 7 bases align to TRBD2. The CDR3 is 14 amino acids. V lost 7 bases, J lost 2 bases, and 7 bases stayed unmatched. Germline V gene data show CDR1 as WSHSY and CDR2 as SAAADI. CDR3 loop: CASINGTIQETQYF. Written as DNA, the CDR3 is TGCGCCAGCATTAATGGGACTATTCAAGAGACCCAGTACTTC.

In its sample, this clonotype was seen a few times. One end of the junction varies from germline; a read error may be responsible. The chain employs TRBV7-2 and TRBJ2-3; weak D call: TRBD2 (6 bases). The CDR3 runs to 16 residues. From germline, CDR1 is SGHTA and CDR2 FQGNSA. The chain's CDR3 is CASSLPGTSSIDTQYF. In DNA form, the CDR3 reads TGTGCCAGCAGCTTACCCGGGACTTCCAGCATAGATACGCAGTATTTT.

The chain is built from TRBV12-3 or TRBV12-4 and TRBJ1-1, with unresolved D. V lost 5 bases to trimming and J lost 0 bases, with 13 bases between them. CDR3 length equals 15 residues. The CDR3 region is CASSTLTSLNTEAFF. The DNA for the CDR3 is TGTGCCAGCAGTACGTTGACATCCTTGAACACTGAAGCTTTCTTT.

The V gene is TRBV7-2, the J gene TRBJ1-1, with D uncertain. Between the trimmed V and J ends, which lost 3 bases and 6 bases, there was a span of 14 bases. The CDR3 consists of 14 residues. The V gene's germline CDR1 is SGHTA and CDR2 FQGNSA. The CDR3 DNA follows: TGTGCCAGCAGCTTCCGGGGTCGAGATGCTGAAGCTTTCTTT. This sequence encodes CASSFRGRDAEAFF. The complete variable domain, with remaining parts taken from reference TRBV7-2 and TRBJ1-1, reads GAGVSQSPSNKVTEKGKDVELRCDPISGHTALYWYRQSLGQGLEFLIYFQGNSAPDKSGLPSDRFSAERTGGSVSTLTIQRTQQEDSAVYLCASSFRGRDAEAFFGQGTRLTVV.

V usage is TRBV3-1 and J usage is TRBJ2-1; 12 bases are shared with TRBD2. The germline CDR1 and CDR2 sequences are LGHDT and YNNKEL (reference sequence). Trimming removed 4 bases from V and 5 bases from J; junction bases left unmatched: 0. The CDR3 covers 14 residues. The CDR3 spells CASSRTSGDNEQFF. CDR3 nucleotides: TGTGCCAGCAGCCGGACTAGCGGGGACAATGAGCAGTTCTTC.

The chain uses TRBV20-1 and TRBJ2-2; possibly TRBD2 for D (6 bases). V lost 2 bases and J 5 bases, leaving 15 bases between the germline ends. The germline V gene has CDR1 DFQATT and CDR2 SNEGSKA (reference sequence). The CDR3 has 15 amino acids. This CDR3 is CSARRGDRRTGELFF. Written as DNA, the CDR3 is TGCAGTGCTAGACGCGGGGACCGGAGAACCGGGGAGCTGTTTTTT.

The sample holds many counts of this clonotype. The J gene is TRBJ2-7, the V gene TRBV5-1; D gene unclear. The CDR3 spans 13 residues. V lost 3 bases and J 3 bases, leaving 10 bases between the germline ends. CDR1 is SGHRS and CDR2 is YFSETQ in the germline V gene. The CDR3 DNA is TGCGCCAGCAGCTCACCTTCAAGCTACGAGCAGTACTTC. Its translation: CASSSPSSYEQYF.

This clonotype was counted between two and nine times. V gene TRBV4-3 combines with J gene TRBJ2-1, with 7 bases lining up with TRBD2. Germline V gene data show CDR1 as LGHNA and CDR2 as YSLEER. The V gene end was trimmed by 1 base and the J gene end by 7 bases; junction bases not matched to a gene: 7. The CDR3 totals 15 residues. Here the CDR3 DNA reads TGCGCCAGCAGCCAAGGGAGCGGGGTGGGGAATGAGCAGTTCTTC. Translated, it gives CASSQGSGVGNEQFF.

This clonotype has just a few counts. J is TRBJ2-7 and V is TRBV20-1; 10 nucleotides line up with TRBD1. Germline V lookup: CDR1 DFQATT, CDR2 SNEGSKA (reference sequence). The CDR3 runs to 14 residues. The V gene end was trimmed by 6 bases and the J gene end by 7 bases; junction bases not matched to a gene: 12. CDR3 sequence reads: CSALGTGVLGEQYF. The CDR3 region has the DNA TGCAGTGCCCTTGGGACAGGGGTATTGGGGGAGCAGTACTTC.